What follows are 8 T cell receptor beta chains derived from one specimen sequenced in a study of blood T cells in healthy people across ages (dated by TCRdb to 2015 to 2017). The protocol used for the library was 5' RACE. For sequencing, an Illumina HiSeq 2500 was employed. A second PCR of roughly 6 to 12 cycles was performed with a sample-barcoded 5' primer and a J-beta primer mix. The public sequencing data were trimmed at Q25 with fastp and processed into clonotypes with MiXCR by TCRdb, which kept only in-frame beta chains. Rows with a matching CDR3 protein are joined into one entry that keeps the most common DNA and genes. This sample gives about 1.8 million distinct CDR3 sequences in total; roughly 50% of them show up just once. Of the sample, more than 2% is held by the ten largest clones. Sequences were obtained from blood. These TCRs come from a woman in her thirties or forties in good health.

This clonotype was found once. At one end, the junction sequence differs from germline, possibly due to a read error. The rearrangement uses TRBV7-2 and TRBJ2-7; unclear D gene. Germline CDR1 reads SGHTA; CDR2 reads FQGNSA. The CDR3 consists of 14 residues. The chain's CDR3 is CASSLRWPPYKQYF. The CDR3 DNA reads TGTGCCAGCAGCTTAAGGTGGCCGCCCTACAAGCAGTACTTC.

This clonotype was observed a handful of times. The chain has TRBV7-2 and TRBJ2-7; a possible D gene is TRBD1 (5 bases). Trimming left V 5 bases short and J 6 bases short, with 20 bases between. The CDR3 runs 15 residues. The V gene's germline CDR1 is SGHTA and CDR2 FQGNSA. The CDR3 coding sequence is TGTGCCAGCAGCCAGGGTGGGGTCGCGTCTGGCGAGCAGTACTTC. Protein: CASSQGGVASGEQYF.

The genes are TRBV20-1 and TRBJ2-1; 8 bases line up with TRBD2. The CDR3 is made up of 11 amino acids. The V segment lost 6 bases and the J segment 15 bases; nucleotides outside the gene matches: 10. CDR1 is DFQATT and CDR2 is SNEGSKA in the germline V gene (reference sequence). CDR3 protein: CSANSGATPFF. The CDR3 DNA is TGCAGTGCGAATAGCGGGGCAACCCCGTTCTTC.

This clonotype was picked up a small number of times. This CDR3 reads CASSLNRESYEQYF. The CDR3 DNA follows: TGTGCCAGCAGCTTAAACCGGGAGTCCTACGAGCAGTACTTC. The chain is built from TRBV7-2 and TRBJ2-7, with D perhaps TRBD2 (6 bases). CDR3 size: 14 residues. Trimming cost V 2 bases and J 1 base, with 9 bases left between them. Germline V gene data show CDR1 as SGHTA and CDR2 as FQGNSA.

This clonotype came up a few times. This chain uses TRBV20-1 with TRBJ2-4; D remains unclear. With 0 bases removed from V and 3 bases from J, the gap between germline ends came to 18 bases. Germline-derived CDR1 and CDR2 are DFQATT and SNEGSKA (reference sequence). The CDR3 is 17 amino acids. The CDR3 here is CSARDNLIGPGKNIQYF. DNA of the CDR3: TGCAGTGCTAGAGATAATTTGATCGGGCCTGGCAAAAACATTCAGTACTTC.

V and J are TRBV3-1 and TRBJ2-7, with a possible D match to TRBD1 (6 bases). Deletions cut 5 bases from V and 1 base from J, with 12 bases between. Germline CDR1 LGHDT, CDR2 YNNKEL (reference sequence). This CDR3 comprises 14 residues. The CDR3 nucleotides read TGTGCCAGCAGCTCACAGGGTATGTCCTACGAGCAGTACTTC. Translation gives CASSSQGMSYEQYF.

The chain links TRBV4-2 to TRBJ1-2; the match to TRBD1 covers 9 bases. Per germline, CDR1 LGHNA and CDR2 YNFKEQ. The junction had 4 bases not matched to a gene; V was cut back by 5 bases and J by 3 bases. This CDR3 is built from 14 residues. The chain's CDR3 is CASSSQGADYGYTF. CDR3 in DNA: TGTGCCAGCAGCTCACAGGGGGCTGACTATGGCTACACCTTC.

The rearrangement joins TRBV29-1 to TRBJ2-5, with 7 nucleotides matching TRBD1. The germline gives CDR1 SQVTM, CDR2 ANQGSEA. Germline trimming cut 5 bases from V and 4 bases from J; bases unmatched to any gene: 10. There are 14 residues in the CDR3. As DNA, the CDR3 is TGCAGCGTTTACGGACAGGCTTTGAGAGAGACCCAGTACTTC. As protein: CSVYGQALRETQYF.